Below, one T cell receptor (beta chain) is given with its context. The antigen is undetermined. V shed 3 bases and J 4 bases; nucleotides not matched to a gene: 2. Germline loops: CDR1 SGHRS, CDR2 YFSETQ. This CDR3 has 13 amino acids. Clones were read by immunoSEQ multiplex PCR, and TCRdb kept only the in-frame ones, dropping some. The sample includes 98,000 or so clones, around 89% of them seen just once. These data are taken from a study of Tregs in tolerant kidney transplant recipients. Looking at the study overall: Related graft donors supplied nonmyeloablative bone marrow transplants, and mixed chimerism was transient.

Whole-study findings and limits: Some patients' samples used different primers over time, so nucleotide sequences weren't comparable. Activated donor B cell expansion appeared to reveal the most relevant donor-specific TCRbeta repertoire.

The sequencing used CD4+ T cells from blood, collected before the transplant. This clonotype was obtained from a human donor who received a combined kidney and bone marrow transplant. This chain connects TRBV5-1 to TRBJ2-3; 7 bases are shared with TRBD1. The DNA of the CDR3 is TGCGCCAGCAGCTCACAGGGGCCAGATACGCAGTATTTT. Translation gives CASSSQGPDTQYF.